Reported below is one TCR beta chain. Primers: 60 Vbeta forward and 13 Jbeta reverse. Clones were sequenced by immunoSEQ multiplex PCR, and TCRdb holds only the in-frame ones, with some missing. The sample consists of over 150,000 clones, 82% of them appearing once. The CDR3 is 13 residues long. V was pared by 7 bases and J by 2 bases, with 6 bases between. Germline lookup yields CDR1 WSHSY and CDR2 SAAADI. The entry originates in a study of cytomegalovirus exposure and HLA in healthy donors. Material for sequencing was PBMCs. The chain couples TRBV10-2 to TRBJ2-6, with D maybe TRBD2 (6 bases). The clonotype originates from a girl aged 2 to 9 in good health and CMV-seropositive. The CDR3 loop is CASTSAGANVLTF. As DNA, the CDR3 is TGCGCCAGCACTAGCGCTGGGGCCAACGTCCTGACTTTC.